The 17 T cell receptor beta chains below come from one sample, sequenced in a study of blood T cells in healthy people across ages (dated by TCRdb to the mid-2010s). Library generation was performed with 5' RACE. The data were produced on an Illumina HiSeq 2500. A second PCR of roughly 7 to 11 cycles was performed with a sample-barcoded 5' primer and a J-beta primer mix. TCRdb passed the public sequencing reads through fastp at Q25 and MiXCR, retaining productive beta sequences. Identical CDR3 proteins give one entry, which carries the most common genes and DNA. The sample table lists 1.5 million to 2 million distinct CDR3 sequences, around 35% of them with a count of one. Clones ranked in the top ten supply 10% to 12% of the sample. Material: blood. These receptors were collected from a woman aged 25 to 39 in good health.

This clonotype has more than one count but fewer than ten. This chain joins TRBV2 and TRBJ1-1; D possibly corresponds to TRBD1 (6 bases). CDR3 length equals 13 residues. V gave up 6 bases and J gave up 1 base, with 9 bases separating them. Germline CDR1 and CDR2: SNHLY and FYNNEI. The CDR3 sequence is CASRTDRNTEAFF. The DNA for the CDR3 is TGTGCCAGCAGAACGGACAGGAACACTGAAGCTTTCTTT.

This clonotype turned up a few times. V gene TRBV12-3 or TRBV12-4 combines with J gene TRBJ1-1, with TRBD1 matching 12 bases. This CDR3 is built from 15 residues. The ends lost 5 bases at V and 6 bases at J; junction bases unmatched: 7. The CDR3 DNA reads as TGTGCCAGCAGTCCTGGGACAGGGGGCGTTCCTGAAGCTTTCTTT. Translating it yields CASSPGTGGVPEAFF.

The rearrangement joins TRBV5-6 to TRBJ1-5; D is unresolved. Germline V lookup: CDR1 SGHDT, CDR2 YYEEEE. Trimming stripped 1 base from V and 0 bases from J, with 8 bases between. The CDR3 is made up of 15 amino acids. The CDR3 loop is CASSLLRGSNQPQHF. CDR3 nucleotides: TGTGCCAGCAGCTTGTTGAGAGGTAGCAATCAGCCCCAGCATTTT.

The V gene is TRBV13, the J gene TRBJ2-7; the match to TRBD2 covers 13 bases. V lost 4 bases and J lost 3; bases outside the gene matches: 6. The CDR3 runs to 16 residues. Germline V gene sequence: CDR1 PRHDT, CDR2 FYEKMQ (reference sequence). CDR3 in amino acids: CASSSGGTSGIYEQYF. The DNA for the CDR3 is TGTGCCAGCAGCTCAGGAGGGACTAGCGGGATCTACGAGCAGTACTTC.

The CDR3 coding sequence is TGTGCCAGCGGTTCAGGACAGGGGTCGAACACTGAAGCTTTCTTT. Translated, it gives CASGSGQGSNTEAFF. The chain combines TRBV7-9 with TRBJ1-1, with 9 nucleotides matching TRBD1. The germline V gene encodes CDR1 SEHNR and CDR2 FQNEAQ (reference sequence). This CDR3 has 15 amino acids. Trimming at V came to 8 bases and at J to 1 base, leaving 8 bases not matched to a gene.

There are a few counts of this clonotype. The J gene is TRBJ1-6, the V gene TRBV12-3 or TRBV12-4; 8 bases agree with TRBD1. With 5 bases clipped from V and 5 bases from J, the junction kept 5 bases outside the gene matches. There are 15 residues in the CDR3. The CDR3 region has the DNA TGTGCCAGCAGTATATCGACAGGGGATAATTCACCCCTCCACTTT. It codes for CASSISTGDNSPLHF.

J is TRBJ2-3 and V is TRBV6-1, with TRBD2 identical over 13 bases. V lost 1 base, J lost 1 base, and 8 bases stayed unmatched. Germline CDR1 MNHNS, CDR2 SASEGT. This CDR3 region has 19 residues. CDR3 nucleotide sequence: TGTGCCAGCAGTGAAGGAAGTGGACTAGCGGGGGCGCGCACAGATACGCAGTATTTT. It yields the protein CASSEGSGLAGARTDTQYF.

V and J are TRBV3-1 and TRBJ1-1; TRBD1 matches 9 bases. This CDR3 comprises 17 residues. Looked up from germline, CDR1 is LGHDT and CDR2 is YNNKEL (reference sequence). J was trimmed by 2 bases and V by 5 bases; bases with no gene match: 12. CDR3 DNA sequence: TGTGCCAGCAGCTTCCGGGACAGGGTTTCGGAAAACACTGAAGCTTTCTTT. It codes for CASSFRDRVSENTEAFF.

In this sample, this clonotype turned up a few times. The rearrangement uses TRBV5-1 and TRBJ2-3; the match to TRBD2 covers 10 bases. Per the germline V gene, CDR1 is SGHRS and CDR2 is YFSETQ. The CDR3 is 16 residues long. V lost 5 bases, J lost 1 base, and 7 bases stayed unmatched. CDR3 sequence: CASRTGTSAGTDTQYF. As DNA, the CDR3 is TGCGCCAGCAGAACCGGGACTAGCGCAGGCACAGATACGCAGTATTTT.

This clonotype came up a few times. The rearrangement uses TRBV12-3 or TRBV12-4 and TRBJ2-5; D remains unclear. Deletions cut 3 bases from V and 4 bases from J, with 6 bases between. This CDR3 contains 12 residues. The CDR3 coding sequence is TGTGCCAGCAGTTTCATCGGAGAGACCCAGTACTTC. Residues: CASSFIGETQYF.

The genes are TRBV7-9 and TRBJ1-1, with no clear D. Germline V gene sequence: CDR1 SEHNR, CDR2 FQNEAQ (reference sequence). Trimming took 2 bases from V and 4 from J, leaving 14 bases between them. CDR3 length: 15 residues. The CDR3 nucleotides are TGTGCCAGCAGCTTATTAACGGGTAAGAGCACTGAAGCTTTCTTT. Its protein is CASSLLTGKSTEAFF.

As for this clonotype: A much more abundant neighbour one base away suggests this may be a read error. V usage is TRBV7-2 and J usage is TRBJ2-5; TRBD1 or TRBD2 may be the D gene (6 bases each). The CDR3 runs to 15 residues. The V end was cut by 4 bases, the J end by 2 bases, with 14 bases between. In germline, CDR1 is SGHTA, CDR2 FQGNSA. CDR3 coding DNA: TGTGCCAGCAGCTCACGAGGGGGGAAACAAGAGACCCAGTACTTC. Amino acids: CASSSRGGKQETQYF.

Notes on this clonotype: A read error likely explains this, since a far larger clone differs by one base. This rearrangement joins TRBV12-3 or TRBV12-4 to TRBJ2-7, with D perhaps matching TRBD2 (5 bases). This CDR3 has 11 residues. V was trimmed by 11 bases and J by 3 bases, leaving 11 bases between them. This CDR3 is CARSRGYEQYF. CDR3 nucleotide sequence: TGTGCCCGCTCCCGGGGCTACGAGCAGTACTTC.

The rearrangement joins TRBV20-1 to TRBJ2-4, with 9 bases aligning to TRBD1. The V gene's germline CDR1 is DFQATT and CDR2 SNEGSKA (reference sequence). CDR3 length: 18 amino acids. The J segment lost 0 bases and the V segment lost 6 bases, leaving 15 bases of the junction unmatched. The CDR3 DNA reads as TGCAGTGCGACCGGGACAGGGTCGGCAGCGGGAGCCAAAAACATTCAGTACTTC. Amino acids: CSATGTGSAAGAKNIQYF.

This clonotype was counted many times. The chain combines TRBV20-1 with TRBJ2-4; D is perhaps TRBD2 (5 bases). V was pared by 6 bases and J by 0 bases, with 18 bases between. There are 16 residues in the CDR3. Germline V gene data show CDR1 as DFQATT and CDR2 as SNEGSKA (reference sequence). In nucleotides, the CDR3 is TGCAGTGCGACCCCGCGGGTTCTCCTAGCCAAAAACATTCAGTACTTC. As protein: CSATPRVLLAKNIQYF.

In this sample, this clonotype turned up a few times. The chain recombines TRBV5-1 with TRBJ2-7, with TRBD2 identical over 7 bases. J gave up 4 bases and V 1 base, and 2 bases lay outside the gene matches. The CDR3 runs 13 residues. Germline V gene data show CDR1 as SGHRS and CDR2 as YFSETQ. The CDR3: CASSLLADYEQYF. The CDR3 DNA reads as TGCGCCAGCAGCTTGCTAGCGGATTACGAGCAGTACTTC.

In its sample, this clonotype was seen a few times. The rearrangement joins TRBV20-1 to TRBJ1-5, with a weak D call TRBD1 (5 bases). CDR1 DFQATT and CDR2 SNEGSKA come from the germline V gene (reference sequence). V was clipped by 3 bases and J by 7 bases, with 10 bases between them. This CDR3 spans 12 amino acids. DNA for the CDR3: TGCAGTGCTAGCGGGGGGGACCAGCCCCAGCATTTT. This sequence encodes CSASGGDQPQHF.